This T cell receptor (beta chain) originates from a study of cytomegalovirus exposure and HLA in healthy donors (dated by TCRdb to about 2017). At the level of the whole study: According to a later analysis, the 120 or so validation repertoires were produced on the same platform as the approximately 610 repertoires of the first cohort. The study was designed to test whether signatures of past pathogen exposure could be identified by cataloging public T cell receptors. To predict cytomegalovirus infection status, the study combined high-throughput TCR immunosequencing, statistical association of individual TCRs with disease status, and machine learning. Besides the first cohort of hundreds of subjects, a separate validation cohort made up of some 110 different subjects was used. Study-wide findings and limitations: The authors suggested that the approach could potentially be generalized to other disease states and immunological phenotypes. Subsequent analysis determined that TCRs grouped into clusters in the first cohort also showed a tendency toward co-occurrence across the approximately 110 validation repertoires, and 85% to 95% of cluster scores exceeded 0. Most TCR sequences were seen in very few donors, while some public TCRs were found in many individuals. A total of around 150 TCR beta chains were listed by the study as associated with cytomegalovirus. Cytomegalovirus status was reported to be diagnosed by the classifier with high specificity and sensitivity in both the original and validation cohorts. A few of the identified cytomegalovirus-associated TCR beta chains were confirmed in vitro to be specific for cytomegalovirus antigens. A later analysis had no HLA typing for the validation cohort, so co-occurrence there was scored across all 130 or so repertoires.

The library was produced with the immunoSEQ multiplex PCR assay. On the authors' methods: A statistical classification framework was developed to diagnose cytomegalovirus status using the catalog of TCR beta chain sequences. The table comes from immuneACCESS by way of TCRdb, which keeps in-frame sequences with V and J called. Part of the clones is missing from these tables; in studies checked, under half for an unresolved V gene and the rest for unknown reasons. V and J calls and clone size are copied from that table; D and trimming were computed from the DNA. Present in this sample are approximately 270,000 clones, around 89% of which were seen just once. Of the sample, under 0.4% is held by the ten largest clones. The donors belonged to the validation cohort of around 120 subjects, which was separate from the roughly 700-subject first cohort. A word on this clone: It has no known antigen specificity. There are no base qualities to consult, and no much larger clone falls within one base.

The CDR3, cysteine through phenylalanine, is 15 amino acids long. Only CDR3 DNA is held: 45 bases, read in frame from base 1. Relative to germline, V is 1 base shorter and J is 9 bases shorter, with 13 bases between their ends. CDR1 is given as SEHNR and CDR2 as FQNEAQ, both from the germline V gene (reference sequence). The TCR originated in a woman younger than 30 in good health and CMV-seronegative. Sample: PBMCs. The sequence links TRBV7-9 to TRBJ1-6; the D gene is perhaps TRBD1, from 5 matching bases. The encoded CDR3 is CASSLVQGSFSPLHF. At the DNA level, the sequence is TGTGCCAGCAGCTTAGTGCAGGGATCCTTTTCACCCCTCCACTTT.